This TCR beta chain was sequenced for a study of cytomegalovirus exposure and HLA in healthy donors. Study results and limitations: Previous analysis showed most TCR beta V segments were productive about 90% or about 30% of the time.

Healthy bone marrow donors formed the donor group. Turning to this clone: Its matching antigen is unknown.

From germline, CDR1 is SGHNT and CDR2 YYREEE (reference sequence). V lost 0 bases to trimming and J lost 0 bases, with 12 bases between them. CDR3 size: 16 residues. The study ran its PCR with 60 Vbeta and 13 Jbeta primers. Method: immunoSEQ multiplex PCR; TCRdb's copy keeps in-frame clones and lacks some. In the table there are 100,000 to 120,000 clones, 75% to 90% of which are singletons. This TCR was recovered from a man aged 30 to 45 in good health and CMV-seropositive. V is TRBV5-4 and J is TRBJ1-1; D gene uncertain. Specimen: PBMCs. CDR3: CASSLEVDSMNTEAFF. CDR3 bases: TGTGCCAGCAGCTTGGAGGTGGACTCTATGAACACTGAAGCTTTCTTT.